Listed below are T cell receptor beta chains from one sample, sequenced in a study of cytomegalovirus exposure and HLA in healthy donors. Generated by immunoSEQ multiplex PCR, the TCRdb table keeps only in-frame clones and is missing some. The top ten hold 1.6% of the sample, which has roughly 120,000 clones, approximately 68% seen once. What was sequenced was PBMCs. The receptors stem from a man aged 25-45 years in good health and CMV-seropositive. CDR3s leave out the opening cysteine and the closing phenylalanine or tryptophan. A D gene is named only where the DNA matches it firmly. Size values are once, few and many counts, or a class for expanded clones, and some rows have none.

J: TRBJ1-1
V: TRBV6-1
D: .
size: .
CDR3: ASSDQTGNTEAF

J: TRBJ2-4
V: TRBV6-5
D: TRBD2
size: .
CDR3: ASSSLAVAKNIQY

J: TRBJ2-7
V: TRBV2
D: TRBD2
size: .
CDR3: ASSSTTSDTTYEQY

J: TRBJ1-5
V: TRBV6-5
D: .
size: .
CDR3: ASSYSSGPGKPQH

J: TRBJ1-5
V: TRBV6-1
D: .
size: .
CDR3: ASSEDRSLNQPQH

J: TRBJ1-5
V: TRBV9
D: .
size: .
CDR3: ASSVRSNQPQH

J: TRBJ2-5
V: TRBV10-1
D: TRBD2
size: .
CDR3: ASSQTTGGGQWETQY

J: TRBJ2-5
V: TRBV1
D: .
size: .
CDR3: TSSQVDFYQETQY

J: TRBJ2-1
V: TRBV18
D: TRBD2
size: .
CDR3: ASSPPGGRVYNEQF

J: TRBJ2-5
V: TRBV14
D: .
size: .
CDR3: ASSYVAGPQY

J: TRBJ1-1
V: TRBV29-1
D: .
size: .
CDR3: TLGGEVAF

J: TRBJ2-1
V: TRBV28
D: .
size: .
CDR3: ASSLSRESERHNEQF

J: TRBJ2-1
V: TRBV11-3
D: TRBD2
size: .
CDR3: ASSPSGRGEQF

J: TRBJ2-7
V: TRBV27
D: .
size: .
CDR3: ASRRDGTYEQY

J: TRBJ2-1
V: TRBV28
D: .
size: .
CDR3: ASTPWDKLGDEQF

J: TRBJ2-7
V: TRBV7-2
D: .
size: .
CDR3: ASSPLASTNEQY

J: TRBJ2-1
V: TRBV15
D: .
size: .
CDR3: ATSRVGRGTYNEQF

J: TRBJ2-1
V: TRBV4-3
D: TRBD2
size: .
CDR3: ASSLSGGPYNEQF

J: TRBJ2-1
V: TRBV11-3
D: .
size: once
CDR3: ASSLASASPEQF

J: TRBJ2-1
V: TRBV5-1
D: TRBD1
size: .
CDR3: ASGPGWDRGLDEQF

J: TRBJ2-1
V: TRBV28
D: TRBD2
size: .
CDR3: ASSSPGRAGGHGEF

J: TRBJ1-5
V: TRBV7-8
D: .
size: .
CDR3: ASSLVPRQTYSNQPQH

J: TRBJ2-7
V: TRBV7-7
D: TRBD1
size: few
CDR3: ASSLPRGQGRSAAYEQY

J: TRBJ2-7
V: TRBV6-6
D: .
size: .
CDR3: ASSYDSSYEQY

J: TRBJ1-2
V: TRBV2
D: .
size: .
CDR3: ASSEGSTRYYGYT